A selection of T cell receptor beta chains follows, all from one sample in a study of blood T cell repertoires in COVID-19. Repertoires were generated with immunoSEQ multiplex PCR, while TCRdb's copy carries only in-frame clones and drops some. The top ten clones hold about 5.3% of a sample with approximately 240,000 clones, less than 85% of them seen once. The specimen sequenced was peripheral blood. The receptors were gathered from a woman aged 80 or over with active or convalescent COVID-19. The CDR3 runs from the conserved cysteine through the conserved F or W. A D gene is named only where the DNA matches it firmly. Not all rows give a size; the values are once, few, many and, for expanded clones, a class.

V: TRBV30; size: few; J: TRBJ1-5; D: -; CDR3: CAWSVRGVGNQPQHF; DNA: TGTGCCTGGAGTGTGCGGGGGGTAGGCAATCAGCCCCAGCATTTT
V: TRBV7-8; size: -; J: TRBJ1-5; D: -; CDR3: CASSLAGARGQNQPQHF; DNA: TGTGCCAGCAGCTTAGCTGGGGCGCGGGGCCAAAATCAGCCCCAGCATTTT
V: TRBV27; size: -; J: TRBJ1-2; D: TRBD1; CDR3: CASSLFATGENYGYTF; DNA: TGTGCCAGCAGTCTGTTCGCGACAGGGGAGAACTATGGCTACACCTTC
V: TRBV5-1; size: -; J: TRBJ2-6; D: -; CDR3: CASSTYLLSGANVLTF; DNA: TGCGCCAGCAGCACCTATCTACTTTCTGGGGCCAACGTCCTGACTTTC
V: TRBV5-1; size: -; J: TRBJ2-3; D: TRBD1; CDR3: CASSSGTGPGGDTQYF; DNA: TGCGCCAGCAGCTCGGGGACAGGGCCCGGGGGAGATACGCAGTATTTT
V: TRBV4-2; size: -; J: TRBJ2-5; D: TRBD1; CDR3: CASSRGQGQGETQYF; DNA: TGTGCCAGCAGTCGGGGACAGGGGCAGGGAGAGACCCAGTACTTC
V: TRBV24-1; size: -; J: TRBJ2-7; D: TRBD2; CDR3: CATTSPGLAIYEQYF; DNA: TGTGCCACCACTTCCCCGGGACTAGCAATTTACGAGCAGTACTTC
V: TRBV5-6; size: -; J: TRBJ2-3; D: -; CDR3: CASSLGGHSTDTQYF; DNA: TGTGCCAGCAGCTTGGGGGGACATAGCACAGATACGCAGTATTTT
V: TRBV29-1; size: few; J: TRBJ1-5; D: -; CDR3: CSFAGDSNQPQHF; DNA: TGCAGCTTCGCGGGGGATAGCAATCAGCCCCAGCATTTT
V: TRBV5-1; size: -; J: TRBJ1-3; D: -; CDR3: CASSLGGEGNTIYF; DNA: TGCGCCAGCAGCTTGGGCGGGGAAGGAAACACCATATATTTT
V: TRBV2; size: once; J: TRBJ1-1; D: -; CDR3: CASSNYMVGEAFF; DNA: TGTGCCAGCAGTAACTACATGGTAGGTGAAGCTTTCTTT
V: TRBV6-6; size: -; J: TRBJ2-3; D: TRBD1; CDR3: CASTWTGGDTQYF; DNA: TGTGCCAGCACTTGGACAGGGGGAGATACGCAGTATTTT
V: TRBV11-3; size: -; J: TRBJ1-5; D: TRBD1; CDR3: CASSSTKGGTGRQPQHF; DNA: TGTGCCAGCAGCTCCACAAAAGGCGGGACAGGGCGTCAGCCCCAGCATTTT
V: TRBV30; size: -; J: TRBJ2-3; D: TRBD2; CDR3: CAWSVPGLAGADTQYF; DNA: TGTGCCTGGAGTGTCCCGGGACTAGCGGGGGCCGATACGCAGTATTTT
V: TRBV20-1; size: -; J: TRBJ1-2; D: -; CDR3: CSASRPGGGYTF; DNA: TGCAGTGCTAGTCGCCCCGGAGGGGGCTACACCTTC